These 27 T cell receptor beta chains originate from one sample sequenced in a study of T cells after yellow fever vaccination. TCRdb reprocessed the 5' RACE reads via MiXCR and lists one record per CDR3 protein. The repertoire holds 450,000 to 650,000 distinct CDR3 sequences, with roughly 14% as singletons. The specimen was PBMCs, collected on the day of the yellow fever booster vaccination. These receptors were obtained from a man aged 25 to 45 who received the YFV17D yellow fever vaccine.

This clonotype showed up just a few times. The chain couples TRBV20-1 to TRBJ2-4; D may be TRBD1 (5 bases). The CDR3 is 15 amino acids. CDR1 DFQATT and CDR2 SNEGSKA come from the germline V gene (reference sequence). Trimming shortened V by 0 bases and J by 6 bases, and 15 bases separated the two germline ends. The CDR3 sequence: CSARDSSSGANIQYF. CDR3 DNA sequence: TGCAGTGCTAGAGATAGTTCCTCTGGGGCAAACATTCAGTACTTC.

The V and J genes are TRBV6-5 and TRBJ2-7; 7 bases are a match to TRBD1. CDR3 length: 15 amino acids. CDR1 is MNHEY, CDR2 SVGAGI, per germline. V lost 2 bases, J lost 3 bases, and 7 bases stayed unmatched. The CDR3 nucleotides are TGTGCCAGCAGTTACCTTAGAGGGACAGACTACGAGCAGTACTTC. Translated: CASSYLRGTDYEQYF.

The V gene is TRBV2, the J gene TRBJ1-2; 8 bases agree with TRBD1. V lost 6 bases, J lost 0 bases, and 18 bases stayed unmatched. Looked up from germline, CDR1 is SNHLY and CDR2 is FYNNEI. The CDR3 contains 19 residues. CDR3 amino acids: CASSRTSDRVLQANYGYTF. The CDR3 DNA sequence: TGTGCCAGCAGCCGAACATCGGACAGGGTCCTACAAGCTAACTATGGCTACACCTTC.

In its sample, this clonotype was seen a few times. One junction end does not reproduce the germline sequence, and a read error may be involved. The rearrangement joins TRBV20-1 to TRBJ1-1, with a weak D call TRBD1 (6 bases). Germline V gene lookup returns CDR1 DFQATT and CDR2 SNEGSKA (reference sequence). The CDR3 consists of 12 residues. Written as DNA, the CDR3 is TGCAGTGCTGGAGACCTAGGGAGGGGGGCTTTCTTT. Translating it yields CSAGDLGRGAFF.

This chain uses TRBV18 with TRBJ2-5, with D possibly being TRBD2 (5 bases). With 2 bases removed from V and 4 bases from J, the gap between germline ends came to 11 bases. Germline V gene sequence: CDR1 KGHSH, CDR2 LQKENI. CDR3 size: 14 residues. The CDR3 protein is CASSPVREGETQYF. The CDR3 DNA sequence: TGTGCCAGCTCACCAGTACGCGAGGGAGAGACCCAGTACTTC.

This clonotype was observed a few times. V is TRBV19 and J is TRBJ1-1; D ambiguous. V lost 6 bases and J lost 7, with 15 bases in between. Germline-derived CDR1 and CDR2 are LNHDA and SQIVND (reference sequence). The CDR3 loop spans 13 amino acids. The CDR3 sequence is CASRPIASFEAFF. The CDR3 DNA is TGTGCCAGTAGGCCTATTGCCAGCTTTGAAGCTTTCTTT.

The gene calls are TRBV6-5 and TRBJ1-3; 9 bases line up with TRBD1. The CDR3 has 15 amino acids. The V gene end was trimmed by 6 bases and the J gene end by 3 bases; junction bases not matched to a gene: 6. In germline, CDR1 is MNHEY, CDR2 SVGAGI. The CDR3 region is CASSTGQGNGNTIYF. CDR3 bases: TGTGCCAGCAGCACGGGACAGGGAAATGGAAACACCATATATTTT.

This clonotype was detected a few times. The chain has TRBV11-2 and TRBJ2-7, with D tentatively TRBD1 (5 bases). This CDR3 has 13 residues. Trimming took off 2 bases at V and 5 bases at J, with 10 bases between the two ends. Germline CDR1 and CDR2: SGHAT and FQNNGV. CDR3 sequence (DNA): TGTGCCAGCAGCTTACCAGGGTTGGACGAGCAGTACTTC. Translation gives CASSLPGLDEQYF.

The CDR3: CASSFSSGTSGVTDTQYF. Here the CDR3 DNA reads TGTGCCAGCAGTTTCTCCTCCGGGACTAGCGGGGTCACAGATACGCAGTATTTT. The chain links TRBV6-2 or TRBV6-3 to TRBJ2-3; 13 nucleotides agree with TRBD2. The junction had 9 bases not matched to a gene; V was cut back by 4 bases and J by 2 bases. The CDR3 spans 18 residues. Germline CDR1 and CDR2: MNHEY and SVGEGT.

In its sample, this clonotype was seen a few times. This chain links TRBV7-2 with TRBJ2-7; the D gene is possibly TRBD2 (6 bases). The CDR3 has 17 residues. Germline CDR1 reads SGHTA; CDR2 reads FQGNSA. Deletions cut 1 base from V and 3 bases from J, with 19 bases between. The CDR3 DNA sequence: TGTGCCAGCAGCTTAGGGGGTACCGGGACTTACTTCTACGAGCAGTACTTC. Protein product: CASSLGGTGTYFYEQYF.

This chain joins TRBV12-3 or TRBV12-4 and TRBJ1-5; 9 bases match TRBD1. Trimming at V came to 6 bases and at J to 4 bases, leaving 7 bases not matched to a gene. The CDR3 is 15 amino acids. The CDR3 loop reads CASRSTGGGNQPQHF. CDR3 DNA: TGTGCCAGCAGGTCGACAGGGGGAGGGAATCAGCCCCAGCATTTT.

This clonotype was recorded at least ten times. The V call is TRBV5-1, the J call TRBJ2-2, with 9 bases aligning to TRBD1. Trimming at V came to 0 bases and at J to 4 bases, leaving 1 base not matched to a gene. CDR1 and CDR2 from the germline V gene are SGHRS and YFSETQ. The CDR3 loop spans 15 amino acids. CDR3 sequence (DNA): TGCGCCAGCAGCTTGGACAGGGGGCTCACCGGGGAGCTGTTTTTT. Amino acids: CASSLDRGLTGELFF.

Written as DNA, the CDR3 is TGTGCCAGCAGCCCGACAGGGGGCCTCACCGGGGAGCTGTTTTTT. The encoded protein is CASSPTGGLTGELFF. The rearrangement uses TRBV3-1 and TRBJ2-2; 10 bases map to TRBD1. Germline V gene sequence: CDR1 LGHDT, CDR2 YNNKEL (reference sequence). J was trimmed by 4 bases and V by 4 bases; bases with no gene match: 3. The CDR3 runs 15 residues.

The V and J genes are TRBV15 and TRBJ1-4; D not certain. The CDR3 loop spans 15 amino acids. V shed 1 base and J shed 5 bases, with 11 bases lying between them. From germline, CDR1 is LNHNV and CDR2 YYDKDF (reference sequence). Here the CDR3 reads CATSRVVGLNEKLFF. The CDR3, as DNA: TGTGCCACCAGCAGAGTTGTCGGTCTAAATGAAAAACTGTTTTTT.

This clonotype was detected only a few times. The rearrangement links TRBV20-1 to TRBJ2-5, with 8 bases identical to TRBD1. CDR1 is DFQATT and CDR2 is SNEGSKA in the germline V gene (reference sequence). J was trimmed by 3 bases and V by 3 bases; bases with no gene match: 15. This CDR3 has 17 residues. The CDR3 loop reads CSASKRMLAGGEETQYF. Here the CDR3 DNA reads TGCAGTGCTAGTAAGCGAATGCTGGCAGGGGGCGAAGAGACCCAGTACTTC.

The rearrangement uses TRBV20-1 and TRBJ2-7, with 12 bases lining up with TRBD2. Germline V CDR1 and CDR2: DFQATT, SNEGSKA (reference sequence). The CDR3 runs 16 residues. V trimming: 1 base; J trimming: 4 bases; junction bases outside the gene matches: 8. Here the CDR3 DNA reads TGCAGTGCTAGAGGCAGGCTAGCGGGAGGGCAGTACGAGCAGTACTTC. This translates into CSARGRLAGGQYEQYF.

V gene TRBV10-3 combines with J gene TRBJ2-3; 7 bases are shared with TRBD2. The CDR3 sequence is 16 residues long. With V trimmed by 3 bases and J by 2 bases, 8 bases remained unmatched. The germline V gene encodes CDR1 ENHRY and CDR2 SYGVKD. CDR3 nucleotide sequence: TGTGCCATCAGTGACCCTAAGCGGGGCCTCACAGATACGCAGTATTTT. This sequence encodes CAISDPKRGLTDTQYF.

This clonotype came up a few times. The rearrangement joins TRBV4-3 to TRBJ2-7; D uncertain. The CDR3 is 15 residues long. Germline V CDR1 and CDR2: LGHNA, YSLEER. V was clipped by 0 bases and J by 3 bases, with 12 bases between them. CDR3 residues: CASSQELSEVYEQYF. The CDR3 DNA is TGCGCCAGCAGCCAAGAATTATCAGAAGTCTACGAGCAGTACTTC.

This clonotype showed up just a few times. The chain uses TRBV7-8 and TRBJ2-7, with TRBD2 matching 13 bases. CDR3 length equals 14 residues. Germline lookup yields CDR1 SGHVS and CDR2 FQNEAQ. V gave up 5 bases and J gave up 6 bases; unmatched junction bases: 4. The CDR3 reads CASSPTSGRAEQYF. CDR3 DNA: TGTGCCAGCAGCCCCACTAGCGGGAGGGCCGAGCAGTACTTC.

The chain carries TRBV20-1 and TRBJ2-7, with D maybe TRBD1 (5 bases). The CDR3 sequence is 12 residues long. Trimming cost V 1 base and J 6 bases, with 10 bases left between them. The germline V gene has CDR1 DFQATT and CDR2 SNEGSKA (reference sequence). The DNA of the CDR3 is TGCAGTGCTAGAGTAATTGGGGCCGAGCAGTACTTC. It encodes CSARVIGAEQYF.

This clonotype was detected a few times. This sequence joins TRBV7-6 and TRBJ2-1; D unclear. Germline assignment: CDR1 SGHVS and CDR2 FNYEAQ. V lost 7 bases and J 4 bases, leaving 14 bases between the germline ends. This CDR3 region has 14 residues. For the CDR3, the DNA is TGTGCCAGCACCTTTGGTCCCTCGTACAATGAGCAGTTCTTC. It codes for CASTFGPSYNEQFF.

There are many counts of this clonotype. The chain combines TRBV12-3 or TRBV12-4 with TRBJ2-2; maybe TRBD2 (5 bases). The CDR3 runs 14 residues. Trimming removed 4 bases from V and 1 base from J, with 7 bases in between. The CDR3 loop is CASSSDWNTGELFF. CDR3 nucleotides: TGTGCCAGCAGTTCGGACTGGAACACCGGGGAGCTGTTTTTT.

Here the CDR3 reads CASSPQTGVETQYF. The CDR3 DNA is TGTGCCAGCAGCCCGCAGACAGGGGTAGAGACCCAGTACTTC. This chain connects TRBV7-3 to TRBJ2-5, with 8 nucleotides matching TRBD1. The trim removed 5 bases at V and 4 bases at J, leaving 6 bases unmatched. In germline, CDR1 is SGHTA, CDR2 FQGTGA. CDR3 length: 14 amino acids.

This chain uses TRBV14 with TRBJ2-3; TRBD2 matches 7 bases. The CDR3 has 16 amino acids. Germline CDR1 reads SGHDN; CDR2 reads FVKESK. Trimming at V came to 4 bases and at J to 5 bases, leaving 12 bases not matched to a gene. The CDR3, as DNA: TGTGCCAGCAGCCGGCCCAGCGGGATTGAGGGAGATACGCAGTATTTT. Translation gives CASSRPSGIEGDTQYF.

This clonotype has a handful of counts. The CDR3 DNA sequence: TGTGCCAGCAGCAAAGGAAGGGACAGGAGCCACTCTGGAAACACCATATATTTT. Translated, it gives CASSKGRDRSHSGNTIYF. This rearrangement joins TRBV21-1 to TRBJ1-3; the DNA was not used to check the table's D call, TRBD1. TRBV21-1 represents a pseudogene. The CDR3 loop spans 18 amino acids.

There are a few counts of this clonotype. The genes are TRBV6-2 or TRBV6-3 and TRBJ2-2; no clear D gene. Germline lookup yields CDR1 MNHEY and CDR2 SVGEGT. V dropped 3 bases and J dropped 5 bases, with 7 bases sitting between them. The length of the CDR3 is 13 residues. The CDR3 region has the DNA TGTGCCAGCAGTTATGAGTCAACCGGGGAGCTGTTTTTT. Protein product: CASSYESTGELFF.

This clonotype was seen a few times. V and J are TRBV20-1 and TRBJ1-4; D remains unclear. Trimming left V 4 bases short and J 8 bases short, with 8 bases between. The CDR3 runs 11 residues. In germline, CDR1 is DFQATT, CDR2 SNEGSKA (reference sequence). The CDR3 spells CSAISREKLFF. The CDR3 bases are TGCAGTGCTATCAGTAGGGAAAAACTGTTTTTT.